This record covers a single T cell receptor (beta chain). Its antigen is undetermined. This sample was taken from a study of OX40 agonist ivuxolimab in advanced cancers. Study background: Patients undergoing dose escalation presented with hepatocellular carcinoma, melanoma, renal cell or head and neck cancer. Findings and limits, study-wide: At 0.1 to 3.0 mg/kg and by week 6, clonal expansion occurred in CD4+ and CD8+ blood T cells.

The table came from immunoSEQ multiplex PCR; TCRdb's copy has only in-frame clones and leaves some out. The sample includes under 100,000 clones, 81% of them seen just once. Losses at the gene ends were 5 bases for V and 3 bases for J; bases not matched to a gene: 1. The CDR3 consists of 12 residues. The germline V gene has CDR1 WSHSY and CDR2 SAAADI. The sequences come from CD4+ or CD8+ T cells sorted from blood, collected in a trial of the OX40 agonist ivuxolimab. The rearrangement links TRBV10-2 to TRBJ2-7; 7 nucleotides match TRBD1. The source is an adult with an advanced solid tumor such as melanoma, head and neck, liver or kidney cancer. CDR3 nucleotide sequence: TGCGCCAGCAGTCCAGGGGGCTACGAGCAGTACTTC. This gives the protein CASSPGGYEQYF.